This T cell receptor (beta chain) stems from a study of T cells in tuberculosis. Across the whole study: T cells were selected with CD1B tetramers loaded with glucose monomycolate. Regarding the study as a whole: The TCR-beta difference was not significant; alpha differences partly reflected length. Selection depended on which cryopreserved specimens were available.

Method: immunoSEQ multiplex PCR; TCRdb's copy keeps in-frame clones and lacks some. The data hold approximately 20,000 clones, with approximately 97% observed a single time. Germline CDR1 reads SGHNT; CDR2 reads YENEEA. The V segment lost 2 bases and the J segment 4 bases; nucleotides outside the gene matches: 1. This CDR3 comprises 15 residues. A remark on this clone: Its antigen is unidentified.

The clonotype originates from a donor aged 10-29 years with latent tuberculosis or without tuberculosis infection. This sequence joins TRBV11-3 and TRBJ2-2; 10 bases line up with TRBD2. Sequenced: PBMCs. CDR3 in amino acids: CASSLQRGGTGELFF. The CDR3 bases are TGTGCCAGCAGCTTACAGCGGGGGGGCACCGGGGAGCTGTTTTTT.